These 17 T cell receptor beta chains were all obtained from the same sample, sequenced in a study of identical twins. A single record per CDR3 protein comes from TCRdb applying MiXCR to the 5' RACE reads. Of hundreds of thousands of distinct CDR3 sequences in the sample, approximately 7% were seen once. Another study also made use of these data, one on yellow fever vaccine responses in identical twins.

The material sequenced was memory (CD45RO+) T cells sorted from blood. Receptor source: a woman under 30 in good health.

This clonotype appeared a few times. This chain uses TRBV20-1 with TRBJ2-1; 7 positions match TRBD1. The germline V gene encodes CDR1 DFQATT and CDR2 SNEGSKA (reference sequence). The CDR3 totals 15 residues. Trimming took 6 bases from V and 4 from J; bases not matched to a gene: 12. CDR3 sequence: CSAHAGGDLYNEQFF. The CDR3 DNA follows: TGCAGTGCCCACGCAGGGGGAGACCTTTACAATGAGCAGTTCTTC.

The table lists this clonotype with many counts. The chain combines TRBV12-3 or TRBV12-4 with TRBJ2-5; 10 nucleotides agree with TRBD1. CDR3 length: 16 residues. After removal of 5 bases from V and 4 bases from J, the junction contained 10 bases not matched to a gene. The CDR3 DNA is TGTGCCAGCAGTCAGAGACAGGGGGCTTGGGGAGAGACCCAGTACTTC. Translation: CASSQRQGAWGETQYF.

The chain uses TRBV3-1 and TRBJ2-1; D not resolved. Trimming pared 1 base from V and 15 bases from J, leaving 10 bases between. The CDR3 runs 11 residues. Per germline, CDR1 LGHDT and CDR2 YNNKEL (reference sequence). The CDR3 nucleotides read TGTGCCAGCAGCCAAGGGACCACCCCGTTCTTC. This codes for CASSQGTTPFF.

The rearrangement uses TRBV6-1 and TRBJ2-3; unclear D gene. Trimming removed 5 bases at V and 1 base at J, with 10 bases between. Germline V gene sequence: CDR1 MNHNS, CDR2 SASEGT. The CDR3 covers 14 residues. CDR3 bases: TGTGCCAGCAGTCAACCCCCCCGCACAGATACGCAGTATTTT. Translated: CASSQPPRTDTQYF.

The rearrangement uses TRBV12-3 or TRBV12-4 and TRBJ1-5; no reliable D call. The V end lost 2 bases, the J end lost 2 bases, and 13 bases lay between the germline ends. The CDR3 length is 16 residues. The CDR3 region is CASSLSVTPGNQPQHF. The CDR3 DNA reads TGTGCCAGCAGTTTATCCGTGACACCGGGCAATCAGCCCCAGCATTTT.

This clonotype has just a few counts. This chain joins TRBV7-6 and TRBJ2-5; 10 bases line up with TRBD1. Germline V gives CDR1 SGHVS, CDR2 FNYEAQ. The CDR3 is made up of 16 amino acids. Unmatched junction bases numbered 9, after V lost 7 bases and J lost 1 base. CDR3 sequence: CASTTGQGGFQETQYF. The CDR3 DNA sequence: TGTGCCAGCACCACAGGACAGGGGGGCTTCCAAGAGACCCAGTACTTC.

This clonotype was seen many times. The V and J genes are TRBV11-2 and TRBJ2-5; tentative D call: TRBD2 (6 bases). The ends were cut back, 3 bases at V and 7 bases at J, with 15 bases in the middle. The CDR3 spans 14 residues. From germline, CDR1 is SGHAT and CDR2 FQNNGV. Here the CDR3 DNA reads TGTGCCAGCAGCTTTCCGGGAGCAACGGGGACCCAGTACTTC. As protein: CASSFPGATGTQYF.

This clonotype was counted a few times. The rearrangement joins TRBV5-1 to TRBJ1-2; 7 bases agree with TRBD1. CDR3 length equals 13 residues. Germline values: CDR1 SGHRS, CDR2 YFSETQ. The V and J ends lost 5 bases and 3 bases, in that order; junction bases with no gene match: 4. The CDR3 bases are TGCGCCAGCAGGTTCGACAGGGACTATGGCTACACCTTC. Protein: CASRFDRDYGYTF.

There are many counts of this clonotype. CDR3 protein: CASRWGPGTSGSSGSYNEQFF. The CDR3, as DNA: TGCGCCAGCAGATGGGGCCCGGGGACTAGCGGGAGTTCGGGCTCCTACAATGAGCAGTTCTTC. J is TRBJ2-1 and V is TRBV5-1; 14 nucleotides align to TRBD2. Germline trimming cut 5 bases from V and 0 bases from J; bases unmatched to any gene: 16. The CDR3 length is 21 residues. CDR1 SGHRS and CDR2 YFSETQ come from the germline V gene.

V gene TRBV5-6 combines with J gene TRBJ2-7; 8 bases agree with TRBD1. This CDR3 has 16 residues. CDR1 is SGHDT, CDR2 YYEEEE, per germline. J lost 4 bases, V lost 2 bases, and 11 bases had no gene match. CDR3 nucleotide sequence: TGTGCCAGCAGCTTTGGGCTGGACAGGGAGAGATACGAGCAGTACGTC. Translating gives CASSFGLDRERYEQYV.

This clonotype was counted at least ten times. V is TRBV5-1 and J is TRBJ2-1; 9 bases are a match to TRBD2. The germline V gene encodes CDR1 SGHRS and CDR2 YFSETQ. The CDR3 runs to 16 residues. J lost 4 bases, V lost 4 bases, and 9 bases had no gene match. CDR3 amino acids: CASSANSGSGYNEQFF. For the CDR3, the DNA is TGCGCCAGCAGCGCAAATAGCGGGAGTGGGTACAATGAGCAGTTCTTC.

The V gene is TRBV29-1, the J gene TRBJ1-2; D is perhaps TRBD1 (5 bases). Looked up from germline, CDR1 is SQVTM and CDR2 is ANQGSEA. The ends were cut back, 3 bases at V and 3 bases at J, with 8 bases in the middle. This CDR3 is built from 12 residues. The CDR3 sequence: CSVDRAYYGYTF. DNA for the CDR3: TGCAGCGTTGACAGGGCGTACTATGGCTACACCTTC.

This clonotype appeared many times. The CDR3 loop is CASTRHVEASPETQYF. The CDR3 DNA follows: TGCGCCAGCACCCGTCACGTCGAGGCTAGCCCAGAGACCCAGTACTTC. The chain carries TRBV5-1 and TRBJ2-5, with TRBD2 as a possible D gene (5 bases). In germline, CDR1 is SGHRS, CDR2 YFSETQ. The CDR3 runs to 16 residues. Trimming left V 6 bases short and J 4 bases short, with 22 bases between. Complete variable domain (other parts from reference TRBV5-1 and TRBJ2-5): KAGVTQTPRYLIKTRGQQVTLSCSPISGHRSVSWYQQTPGQGLQFLFEYFSETQRNKGNFPGRFSGRQFSNSRSEMNVSTLELGDSALYLCASTRHVEASPETQYFGPGTRLLVL.

This clonotype occurred many times. The genes are TRBV7-9 and TRBJ2-1; TRBD2 might be the D (7 bases). The CDR3 is 14 amino acids. Per the germline V gene, CDR1 is SEHNR and CDR2 is FQNEAQ (reference sequence). Trimming stripped 10 bases from V and 4 bases from J, with 17 bases between. The CDR3 here is CAIQGGGPYNEQFF. The DNA for the CDR3 is TGTGCCATCCAGGGCGGGGGCCCATACAATGAGCAGTTCTTC. Full variable domain (rest looked up from reference TRBV7-9 and TRBJ2-1): DTGVSQNPRHKITKRGQNVTFRCDPISEHNRLYWYRQTLGQGPEFLTYFQNEAQLEKSRLLSDRFSAERPKGSFSTLEIQRTEQGDSAMYLCAIQGGGPYNEQFFGPGTRLTVL.

This clonotype showed up just a few times. The CDR3: CARPSVYEQYV. The CDR3 DNA reads as TGCGCCAGGCCTAGCGTCTACGAGCAGTACGTC. V is TRBV5-1 and J is TRBJ2-7, with D maybe TRBD2 (6 bases). With 8 bases removed from V and 3 bases from J, the gap between germline ends came to 9 bases. Germline CDR1 is SGHRS and CDR2 is YFSETQ. This CDR3 contains 11 residues.

This clonotype has ten or more counts. This chain connects TRBV5-1 to TRBJ2-1; possible D gene TRBD2, 5 bases. Trimming stripped 1 base from V and 5 bases from J, with 22 bases between. The CDR3 contains 18 residues. Per germline, CDR1 SGHRS and CDR2 YFSETQ. This chain's CDR3 is CASSLLPPDISRDNEQFF. The CDR3 DNA follows: TGCGCCAGCAGCTTGCTACCCCCCGATATTTCGCGGGACAATGAGCAGTTCTTC.

Within the sample, this clonotype is medium-sized. CDR3 sequence: CASSPPGLGQPQHF. DNA of the CDR3: TGTGCCAGCAGTCCCCCAGGGCTGGGTCAGCCCCAGCATTTT. V is TRBV12-3 or TRBV12-4 and J is TRBJ1-5, with TRBD1 as a possible D gene (5 bases). Trimming removed 5 bases from V and 6 bases from J, with 14 bases in between. The CDR3 has 14 amino acids.